The present TCR beta chain was sequenced within a study of blood T cells in healthy people across ages. A second about 7 to 12 cycle PCR used barcoded and J-beta primers. One entry per CDR3 protein, called by TCRdb with MiXCR from the 5' RACE reads. The sample lists approximately 490,000 distinct CDR3 sequences; approximately 25% were seen once. The table lists this clonotype with a few counts. Its matching antigen is unknown. This CDR3 contains 14 residues. The V segment lost 5 bases and the J segment 7 bases; nucleotides outside the gene matches: 10. Study results and caveats: There was no known CMV status for donors, so expanded clonotype changes were possibly confounded.

The same sample was also studied in work on T cells of mothers and their children. That report notes: For related and unrelated pairs alike, thymic selection shapes TCR recombination output similarly.

The receptor was derived from a boy younger than 18 in good health. The chain recombines TRBV12-3 or TRBV12-4 with TRBJ2-5, with 7 bases identical to TRBD2. Sequencing was carried out using blood. CDR3 loop: CASSPTAGMGTQYF. The CDR3 DNA follows: TGTGCCAGCAGTCCTACAGCGGGGATGGGGACCCAGTACTTC.